The 22 T cell receptor beta chains below were found in one sample sequenced in a study of blood T cell repertoires in COVID-19. Measured with immunoSEQ multiplex PCR; TCRdb has only the in-frame clones, and not every one. The top ten hold approximately 9% of the sample, which has 230,000 or so clones, around 83% seen once. The specimen was peripheral blood. These receptor sequences come from a man in his forties with active or convalescent COVID-19.

The chain links TRBV6-5 to TRBJ1-1; tentative D call: TRBD1 (6 bases). Germline lookup yields CDR1 MNHEY and CDR2 SVGAGI. This CDR3 has 12 amino acids. Trimming removed 10 bases from V and 5 bases from J, with 14 bases in between. CDR3 region: CATRPGETEAFF. The CDR3 DNA follows: TGTGCCACGCGACCAGGGGAGACTGAAGCTTTCTTT.

The chain recombines TRBV7-8 with TRBJ2-3; unclear D gene. This CDR3 region has 11 residues. Germline CDR1 SGHVS, CDR2 FQNEAQ. Trimming left V 3 bases short and J 6 bases short, with 4 bases between. The CDR3 sequence is CASSFSDTQYF. The CDR3 coding sequence is TGTGCCAGCAGCTTTTCGGATACGCAGTATTTT.

This clone was counted once. The CDR3, as DNA: TGCGCCAGCAGCTGGGACACAAACACTGAAGCTTTCTTT. Translated: CASSWDTNTEAFF. The rearrangement links TRBV5-1 to TRBJ1-1; D perhaps matches TRBD1 (6 bases). V shed 3 bases and J shed 2 bases, with 8 bases lying between them. The CDR3 sequence is 13 residues long. CDR1 is SGHRS, CDR2 YFSETQ, per germline.

This clone was counted once. CDR3 nucleotides: TGTGCCAGCAGCTCTACGGACAGGGGGCGAGAGACCCAGTACTTC. Protein product: CASSSTDRGRETQYF. The V call is TRBV7-9, the J call TRBJ2-5, with TRBD1 identical over 11 bases. The CDR3 consists of 15 residues. Germline trimming cut 4 bases from V and 4 bases from J; bases unmatched to any gene: 5. The V gene's germline CDR1 is SEHNR and CDR2 FQNEAQ (reference sequence).

This clone was detected once. V usage is TRBV4-3 and J usage is TRBJ1-2; 10 positions match TRBD1. The germline gives CDR1 LGHNA, CDR2 YSLEER. The V segment lost 3 bases and the J segment 3 bases; nucleotides outside the gene matches: 7. The CDR3 length is 16 residues. The CDR3 coding sequence is TGCGCCAGCAGCCACCTCACCGGACAGGGGGACTATGGCTACACCTTC. It translates to CASSHLTGQGDYGYTF.

The rearrangement joins TRBV12-5 to TRBJ1-5; D perhaps matches TRBD1 (5 bases). Germline CDR1 is LGHNT and CDR2 is FRNRAP. V shed 6 bases and J shed 3 bases, with 12 bases lying between them. There are 14 residues in the CDR3. CDR3 sequence: CASGETGYNQPQHF. CDR3 nucleotide sequence: TGTGCTAGTGGGGAAACAGGTTACAATCAGCCCCAGCATTTT. Full variable domain (remainder filled in from reference TRBV12-5 and TRBJ1-5): DARVTQTPRHKVTEMGQEVTMRCQPILGHNTVFWYRQTMMQGLELLAYFRNRAPLDDSGMPKDRFSAEMPDATLATLKIQPSEPRDSAVYFCASGETGYNQPQHFGDGTRLSIL.

This chain connects TRBV2 to TRBJ1-2; 8 bases line up with TRBD1. Germline V gene data show CDR1 as SNHLY and CDR2 as FYNNEI. The V segment lost 7 bases and the J segment 2 bases; nucleotides outside the gene matches: 6. The length of the CDR3 is 14 residues. Written as DNA, the CDR3 is TGTGCCAGCACCCGACAGGGGCCGAACTATGGCTACACCTTC. Residues: CASTRQGPNYGYTF.

The chain carries TRBV5-5 and TRBJ1-1; D possibly corresponds to TRBD1 (5 bases). The CDR3 length is 13 residues. CDR1 is SGHKS and CDR2 is YYEKEE in the germline V gene (reference sequence). The germline V and J ends were trimmed by 3 bases and 5 bases, with 11 bases remaining between them. The CDR3 region has the DNA TGTGCCAGCAGCTCTCCAGGGTCGACTGAAGCTTTCTTT. It yields the protein CASSSPGSTEAFF. Full variable domain (rest looked up from reference TRBV5-5 and TRBJ1-1): DAGVTQSPTHLIKTRGQQVTLRCSPISGHKSVSWYQQVLGQGPQFIFQYYEKEERGRGNFPDRFSARQFPNYSSELNVNALLLGDSALYLCASSSPGSTEAFFGQGTRLTVV.

The chain joins TRBV28 to TRBJ1-2; a weak D match, TRBD1 (5 bases). The CDR3 has 14 amino acids. In germline, CDR1 is MDHEN, CDR2 SYDVKM. The V gene lost 1 base and the J gene lost 5 bases, with 11 bases spanning the gap. CDR3 sequence: CASSLFPGRYGYTF. The CDR3, as DNA: TGTGCCAGCAGTTTATTCCCAGGGCGGTATGGCTACACCTTC.

This clone came up a few times. V usage is TRBV5-1 and J usage is TRBJ1-6; unclear D gene. This CDR3 has 15 residues. Between the trimmed V and J ends, which lost 0 bases and 7 bases, there was a span of 11 bases. CDR1 and CDR2 from the germline V gene are SGHRS and YFSETQ. CDR3 in amino acids: CASSLGEGFNSPLHF. The CDR3 DNA sequence: TGCGCCAGCAGCTTGGGAGAGGGTTTCAATTCACCCCTCCACTTT.

This rearrangement joins TRBV14 to TRBJ2-7; TRBD1 matches at 11 bases. The germline CDR1 and CDR2 sequences are SGHDN and FVKESK. The V and J ends lost 3 bases and 3 bases, in that order; junction bases with no gene match: 1. The length of the CDR3 is 14 residues. CDR3 in DNA: TGTGCCAGCAGCCAGGACAGGGGGCTCTACGAGCAGTACTTC. Encoded protein: CASSQDRGLYEQYF.

The sample holds a few counts of this clone. V is TRBV10-1 and J is TRBJ2-3, with 14 bases identical to TRBD2. The trim removed 3 bases at V and 0 bases at J, leaving 5 bases unmatched. The CDR3 sequence is 18 residues long. Germline V lookup: CDR1 WNHNN, CDR2 SYGVQD (reference sequence). The CDR3 reads CASSEGGLAGGSTDTQYF. The CDR3 DNA reads as TGCGCCAGCAGTGAAGGAGGACTAGCGGGGGGTAGCACAGATACGCAGTATTTT.

The rearrangement joins TRBV12-5 to TRBJ1-2; D might be TRBD1 (6 bases). The CDR3 spans 12 residues. V lost 5 bases to trimming and J lost 6 bases, with 10 bases between them. The germline V gene has CDR1 LGHNT and CDR2 FRNRAP. CDR3 in amino acids: CASGRGNDGYTF. CDR3 sequence (DNA): TGTGCTAGTGGTAGGGGGAATGATGGCTACACCTTC.

The V and J genes are TRBV27 and TRBJ2-5, with 11 positions matching TRBD2. Germline CDR1 is MNHEY and CDR2 is SMNVEV (reference sequence). J lost 4 bases, V lost 3 bases, and 1 base had no gene match. This CDR3 is built from 14 residues. CDR3 DNA: TGTGCCAGCAGTTTTAGCGGGGGGGCAGAGACCCAGTACTTC. Its translation is CASSFSGGAETQYF.

The CDR3 DNA reads TGTGCCAGCACGAGGCAGAGCAATCAGCCCCAGCATTTT. Its translation: CASTRQSNQPQHF. The chain employs TRBV12-3 or TRBV12-4 and TRBJ1-5; D is undetermined. The CDR3 is made up of 13 amino acids. Trimming shortened V by 7 bases and J by 1 base, and 8 bases separated the two germline ends.

V usage is TRBV19 and J usage is TRBJ1-3; no firm D call. Germline loops: CDR1 LNHDA, CDR2 SQIVND (reference sequence). V was clipped by 5 bases and J by 0 bases, with 14 bases between them. This CDR3 contains 16 residues. As DNA, the CDR3 is TGTGCCAGTAGTCCCTTTATGGTGCGCTCTGGAAACACCATATATTTT. As protein: CASSPFMVRSGNTIYF.

CDR3 nucleotide sequence: TGTGCCAGCAGTCAAACAGTGCCCTATGGCTACACCTTC. It specifies CASSQTVPYGYTF. This sequence joins TRBV7-2 and TRBJ1-2, with D unresolved. Germline CDR1 reads SGHTA; CDR2 reads FQGNSA. CDR3 size: 13 residues. V was cut by 6 bases and J by 4 bases, with 12 bases left in between. The complete variable domain, with remaining parts taken from reference TRBV7-2 and TRBJ1-2, reads GAGVSQSPSNKVTEKGKDVELRCDPISGHTALYWYRQSLGQGLEFLIYFQGNSAPDKSGLPSDRFSAERTGGSVSTLTIQRTQQEDSAVYLCASSQTVPYGYTFGSGTRLTVV.

The chain uses TRBV12-3 or TRBV12-4 and TRBJ1-3; tentative D call: TRBD1 (6 bases). This CDR3 has 13 amino acids. V was shortened by 8 bases and J by 0 bases, with 8 bases between the two germline ends. The CDR3 DNA reads as TGTGCCAGCGGCAGGGGCTCTGGAAACACCATATATTTT. Protein product: CASGRGSGNTIYF.

Here the CDR3 reads CASKAGEGLGSTEAFF. The DNA of the CDR3 is TGTGCCAGCAAGGCCGGGGAAGGGTTGGGTAGCACTGAAGCTTTCTTT. The chain uses TRBV2 and TRBJ1-1; no firm D call. V was clipped by 7 bases and J by 4 bases, with 22 bases between them. The CDR3 has 16 residues. CDR1 is SNHLY, CDR2 FYNNEI, per germline.

The V call is TRBV7-2, the J call TRBJ1-2, with TRBD1 matching 8 bases. This CDR3 contains 15 residues. The V gene end was trimmed by 5 bases and the J gene end by 4 bases; junction bases not matched to a gene: 9. Germline V gives CDR1 SGHTA, CDR2 FQGNSA. The CDR3 here is CASSQRRTGGYGYTF. The CDR3 DNA is TGTGCCAGCAGCCAGAGACGAACAGGGGGCTATGGCTACACCTTC.

Only a few counts were recorded for this clone. The J gene is TRBJ1-2, the V gene TRBV7-2; D is undetermined. The CDR3 sequence is 12 residues long. V shed 6 bases and J shed 8 bases, with 13 bases lying between them. Germline V gene data show CDR1 as SGHTA and CDR2 as FQGNSA. The CDR3 DNA reads as TGTGCCAGCAGTTTGGACTTTGGAGGCTACACCTTC. This translates into CASSLDFGGYTF.

The chain links TRBV5-1 to TRBJ2-3; 12 bases map to TRBD2. Per germline, CDR1 SGHRS and CDR2 YFSETQ. This CDR3 has 17 residues. Losses at the gene ends were 0 bases for V and 0 bases for J; bases not matched to a gene: 2. CDR3: CASSLALAGGSTDTQYF. The CDR3, as DNA: TGCGCCAGCAGCTTGGCTCTAGCGGGGGGGAGCACAGATACGCAGTATTTT. The whole variable domain, remainder taken from reference TRBV5-1 and TRBJ2-3, is KAGVTQTPRYLIKTRGQQVTLSCSPISGHRSVSWYQQTPGQGLQFLFEYFSETQRNKGNFPGRFSGRQFSNSRSEMNVSTLELGDSALYLCASSLALAGGSTDTQYFGPGTRLTVL.